Here is one T cell receptor beta chain with its context. Its target is unknown. The data belong to a study of shared clonotypes between healthy human individuals. Looking at the study overall: A donor's plate count was three for CD4 naive and three for CD4 memory; CD8 naive had two and CD8 memory one. Findings and limits, study-wide: Depth of sequencing was expected to influence donor clonotype sharing.

CD45RO negativity and positive selection for CCR7 defined naive CD8 cells, a population that excluded terminally differentiated effector memory CD45RA+ cells. Assay: immunoSEQ multiplex PCR; the TCRdb copy retains only in-frame clones and omits some. The table shows approximately 600,000 clones, with approximately 95% occurring only once. The junction had 9 bases not matched to a gene; V was cut back by 4 bases and J by 3 bases. CDR3 length: 16 residues. Germline V gene lookup returns CDR1 MGHRA and CDR2 YSYEKL. The sequencing sample was made of naive CD8+ T cells sorted from blood. V and J are TRBV4-1 and TRBJ2-3; 8 nucleotides match TRBD1. This receptor was identified in a woman in her twenties or thirties in good health. The CDR3 spells CASSPLLDRATDTQYF. In DNA form, the CDR3 reads TGCGCCAGCAGCCCATTATTGGACAGGGCAACAGATACGCAGTATTTT.